This T cell receptor (beta chain) was found in a study of T cell responses to AZD1222 COVID-19 vaccine. The study's findings and limits: The donor group comprised mostly white British people and more females; the analysis possibly underestimated clonal diversity. Among spike-specific TCRs, nearly half reportedly target unmutated variant regions.

Pooling covered second doses at about 4 or about 12 weeks. About this clone itself: Its target is not known.

Repertoires were generated with immunoSEQ multiplex PCR, while TCRdb's copy carries only in-frame clones and drops some. The sample holds about 78,000 clones, roughly 88% seen once. Trimming left V 2 bases short and J 7 bases short, with 11 bases between. CDR3 length equals 13 residues. CDR1 is GTSNPN and CDR2 is SVGIG in the germline V gene (reference sequence). Sample: peripheral blood, taken 28 days after the second AZD1222 dose. This chain connects TRBV30 to TRBJ2-2, with D maybe TRBD2 (7 bases). The TCR originated in an adult who received the AZD1222 COVID-19 vaccine. The CDR3 sequence: CAWSRGGYGELFF. The CDR3 region has the DNA TGTGCCTGGAGTAGGGGGGGGTACGGGGAGCTGTTTTTT. The full variable domain, its missing parts supplied by reference TRBV30 and TRBJ2-2, is SQTIHQWPATLVQPVGSPLSLECTVEGTSNPNLYWYRQAAGRGLQLLFYSVGIGQISSEVPQNLSASRPQDRQFILSSKKLLLSDSGFYLCAWSRGGYGELFFGEGSRLTVL.